Listed below are T cell receptor beta chains from one sample, sequenced in a study of T cell responses to AZD1222 COVID-19 vaccine. Produced via immunoSEQ multiplex PCR; TCRdb's table is partial and in-frame only. The profile shows about 97,000 clones, more than 85% of them singletons. The specimen comprised peripheral blood, sampled on day 0 of AZD1222 vaccination. These receptors were collected from an adult in good health. Both conserved end residues are part of each CDR3. Each record gives: D gene, J gene, V gene, clone size, CDR3 protein, CDR3 DNA. A D gene is named only where the DNA matches it firmly. Some rows have no size entry. The others give once, few or many, or a class for an expanded clone.

d_gene: .; j_gene: TRBJ2-6; v_gene: TRBV6-1; abundance: .; CDR3aa: CASSEVGGAVGANVLTF; CDR3nt: TGTGCCAGCAGTGAAGTCGGGGGCGCGGTAGGGGCCAACGTCCTGACTTTC
d_gene: .; j_gene: TRBJ2-1; v_gene: TRBV9; abundance: .; CDR3aa: CASSVDEGSYNEQFF; CDR3nt: TGTGCCAGCAGCGTAGATGAGGGATCCTACAATGAGCAGTTCTTC
d_gene: TRBD1; j_gene: TRBJ2-7; v_gene: TRBV5-5; abundance: .; CDR3aa: CASSRQGASYEQYF; CDR3nt: TGTGCCAGCAGCCGACAGGGGGCGTCCTACGAGCAGTACTTC
d_gene: .; j_gene: TRBJ1-3; v_gene: TRBV6-5; abundance: .; CDR3aa: CASSTGSGNTIYF; CDR3nt: TGTGCCAGCAGCACAGGGTCTGGAAACACCATATATTTT
d_gene: TRBD1; j_gene: TRBJ1-4; v_gene: TRBV28; abundance: .; CDR3aa: CASRGQGVEKLFF; CDR3nt: TGTGCCAGCAGAGGACAGGGGGTTGAAAAACTGTTTTTT
d_gene: .; j_gene: TRBJ2-3; v_gene: TRBV20-1; abundance: .; CDR3aa: CSVSGVRGTDTQYF; CDR3nt: TGCAGTGTTAGTGGAGTGCGGGGCACAGATACGCAGTATTTT
d_gene: TRBD1; j_gene: TRBJ1-5; v_gene: TRBV5-5; abundance: .; CDR3aa: CASSLTGGHSNQPQHF; CDR3nt: TGTGCCAGCAGCTTGACAGGGGGCCATAGCAATCAGCCCCAGCATTTT
d_gene: .; j_gene: TRBJ1-2; v_gene: TRBV5-6; abundance: .; CDR3aa: CASSLARTDYTF; CDR3nt: TGTGCCAGCAGCTTGGCTCGTACAGACTACACCTTC
d_gene: .; j_gene: TRBJ2-7; v_gene: TRBV7-2; abundance: .; CDR3aa: CASSPQGPYEQYF; CDR3nt: TGTGCCAGCAGCCCTCAGGGCCCTTACGAGCAGTACTTC
d_gene: .; j_gene: TRBJ1-1; v_gene: TRBV6-5; abundance: .; CDR3aa: CASSLLGGNTEAFF; CDR3nt: TGTGCCAGCAGCTTACTCGGGGGGAACACTGAAGCTTTCTTT
d_gene: TRBD1; j_gene: TRBJ2-2; v_gene: TRBV6-1; abundance: .; CDR3aa: CASRTGGVTGELFF; CDR3nt: TGTGCCAGCAGGACAGGGGGGGTCACCGGGGAGCTGTTTTTT
d_gene: .; j_gene: TRBJ1-5; v_gene: TRBV27; abundance: .; CDR3aa: CASSSHDGLNQPQHF; CDR3nt: TGTGCCAGCAGTTCACACGACGGACTCAATCAGCCCCAGCATTTT
d_gene: TRBD2; j_gene: TRBJ2-1; v_gene: TRBV5-1; abundance: .; CDR3aa: CASSVTTGGSYNEQFF; CDR3nt: TGCGCCAGCAGCGTGACGACGGGGGGTTCCTACAATGAGCAGTTCTTC
d_gene: .; j_gene: TRBJ1-3; v_gene: TRBV7-2; abundance: .; CDR3aa: CASSPDSPGNTIYF; CDR3nt: TGTGCCAGCAGTCCGGACAGCCCCGGAAACACCATATATTTT
d_gene: TRBD1; j_gene: TRBJ1-2; v_gene: TRBV4-3; abundance: .; CDR3aa: CASSQGRGLGYGYTF; CDR3nt: TGCGCCAGCAGCCAAGGAAGGGGGCTAGGCTATGGCTACACCTTC
d_gene: TRBD1; j_gene: TRBJ2-5; v_gene: TRBV5-1; abundance: .; CDR3aa: CASSLSGQGGQETQYF; CDR3nt: TGCGCCAGCAGCCTGTCGGGACAGGGGGGCCAAGAGACCCAGTACTTC
d_gene: TRBD1; j_gene: TRBJ2-1; v_gene: TRBV5-4; abundance: .; CDR3aa: CASSLDLQGVEQFF; CDR3nt: TGTGCCAGCAGCTTGGATTTACAGGGGGTTGAGCAGTTCTTC
d_gene: .; j_gene: TRBJ2-3; v_gene: TRBV3-1/TRBV3-2; abundance: few; CDR3aa: CASSRISTDTQYF; CDR3nt: TGTGCCAGCAGCCGGATTAGCACAGATACGCAGTATTTT
d_gene: TRBD2; j_gene: TRBJ2-2; v_gene: TRBV10-3; abundance: .; CDR3aa: CAIRDTSGLPGELFF; CDR3nt: TGTGCCATCAGGGACACTAGCGGGTTGCCCGGGGAGCTGTTTTTT
d_gene: .; j_gene: TRBJ1-3; v_gene: TRBV29-1; abundance: once; CDR3aa: CSVEASRSGNTIYF; CDR3nt: TGCAGCGTTGAGGCGTCTCGCTCTGGAAACACCATATATTTT
d_gene: .; j_gene: TRBJ1-5; v_gene: TRBV6-2/TRBV6-3; abundance: .; CDR3aa: CASSPDGGGQPQHF; CDR3nt: TGTGCCAGCAGCCCGGATGGGGGGGGTCAGCCCCAGCATTTT
d_gene: .; j_gene: TRBJ1-1; v_gene: TRBV11-2; abundance: .; CDR3aa: CASSDSGRNTEAFF; CDR3nt: TGTGCCAGCAGCGACTCCGGGAGGAACACTGAAGCTTTCTTT
d_gene: TRBD1; j_gene: TRBJ1-6; v_gene: TRBV27; abundance: .; CDR3aa: CASMDRGSNSPLHF; CDR3nt: TGTGCCAGCATGGACAGGGGTAGTAATTCACCCCTCCACTTT
d_gene: .; j_gene: TRBJ1-6; v_gene: TRBV5-5; abundance: .; CDR3aa: CASSPSGEHYNSPLHF; CDR3nt: TGTGCCAGCAGCCCATCCGGTGAGCACTATAATTCACCCCTCCACTTT
d_gene: .; j_gene: TRBJ2-6; v_gene: TRBV7-9; abundance: .; CDR3aa: CASAAGASSGANVLTF; CDR3nt: TGTGCCAGCGCCGCGGGGGCTAGCTCTGGGGCCAACGTCCTGACTTTC
d_gene: TRBD2; j_gene: TRBJ2-4; v_gene: TRBV28; abundance: .; CDR3aa: CASSIASLAGGRDIQYF; CDR3nt: TGTGCCAGCAGCATTGCTTCGCTAGCGGGAGGGCGGGACATTCAGTACTTC
d_gene: .; j_gene: TRBJ2-4; v_gene: TRBV6-5; abundance: .; CDR3aa: CASSYSWLKAKNIQYF; CDR3nt: TGTGCCAGCAGTTACTCCTGGCTCAAGGCCAAAAACATTCAGTACTTC
d_gene: TRBD1; j_gene: TRBJ1-4; v_gene: TRBV2; abundance: .; CDR3aa: CASSPGQTNEKLFF; CDR3nt: TGTGCCAGCAGTCCGGGACAGACTAATGAAAAACTGTTTTTT
d_gene: TRBD2; j_gene: TRBJ2-1; v_gene: TRBV28; abundance: .; CDR3aa: CASREAGAYNEQFF; CDR3nt: TGTGCCAGCAGGGAAGCGGGGGCCTACAATGAGCAGTTCTTC
d_gene: .; j_gene: TRBJ1-5; v_gene: TRBV19; abundance: .; CDR3aa: CASSIVQESRQPQHF; CDR3nt: TGTGCCAGTAGTATAGTTCAGGAATCGCGTCAGCCCCAGCATTTT
d_gene: TRBD1; j_gene: TRBJ1-2; v_gene: TRBV2; abundance: .; CDR3aa: CASSTYRGGYGYTF; CDR3nt: TGTGCCAGCAGTACATACAGGGGGGGCTATGGCTACACCTTC
d_gene: TRBD2; j_gene: TRBJ2-2; v_gene: TRBV9; abundance: .; CDR3aa: CASSVAGAGGNTGELFF; CDR3nt: TGTGCCAGCAGCGTAGCCGGAGCGGGGGGGAACACCGGGGAGCTGTTTTTT
d_gene: .; j_gene: TRBJ1-1; v_gene: TRBV6-5; abundance: .; CDR3aa: CASSGETGIGTEAFF; CDR3nt: TGTGCCAGCTCGGGGGAGACAGGCATTGGGACTGAAGCTTTCTTT
d_gene: .; j_gene: TRBJ2-7; v_gene: TRBV25-1; abundance: .; CDR3aa: CASSEFKLFYEQYF; CDR3nt: TGTGCCAGCAGTGAATTTAAGCTTTTCTACGAGCAGTACTTC
d_gene: .; j_gene: TRBJ1-1; v_gene: TRBV29-1; abundance: once; CDR3aa: CSVISDGDTEAFF; CDR3nt: TGCAGCGTGATATCCGACGGGGACACTGAAGCTTTCTTT
d_gene: .; j_gene: TRBJ1-6; v_gene: TRBV2; abundance: .; CDR3aa: CASRMTGQYNSPLHF; CDR3nt: TGTGCCAGCAGGATGACAGGCCAGTATAATTCACCCCTCCACTTT
d_gene: .; j_gene: TRBJ2-2; v_gene: TRBV10-2; abundance: .; CDR3aa: CASSEPYQGTGELFF; CDR3nt: TGCGCCAGCAGTGAGCCCTATCAGGGCACCGGGGAGCTGTTTTTT
d_gene: .; j_gene: TRBJ1-2; v_gene: TRBV9; abundance: .; CDR3aa: CASSVRQEGPGYTF; CDR3nt: TGTGCCAGCTCCGTCCGACAGGAAGGCCCTGGCTACACCTTC
d_gene: .; j_gene: TRBJ1-4; v_gene: TRBV28; abundance: .; CDR3aa: CASGPPSATNEKLFF; CDR3nt: TGTGCCAGCGGACCCCCCTCCGCAACTAATGAAAAACTGTTTTTT
d_gene: TRBD2; j_gene: TRBJ2-5; v_gene: TRBV7-9; abundance: .; CDR3aa: CASSWTSGGGETQYF; CDR3nt: TGTGCCAGCAGCTGGACTAGTGGTGGTGGAGAGACCCAGTACTTC
d_gene: TRBD1; j_gene: TRBJ1-1; v_gene: TRBV12-5; abundance: .; CDR3aa: CASGPGQGVTFF; CDR3nt: TGTGCTAGTGGTCCTGGACAGGGGGTGACTTTCTTT
d_gene: TRBD1; j_gene: TRBJ1-4; v_gene: TRBV5-8; abundance: .; CDR3aa: CASSLWAGGNEKLFF; CDR3nt: TGTGCCAGCAGCTTATGGGCAGGGGGGAATGAAAAACTGTTTTTT
d_gene: .; j_gene: TRBJ1-5; v_gene: TRBV5-1; abundance: .; CDR3aa: CASSSSGGRNQPQHF; CDR3nt: TGCGCCAGCAGCTCATCCGGGGGGCGCAATCAGCCCCAGCATTTT
d_gene: TRBD1; j_gene: TRBJ2-7; v_gene: TRBV7-2; abundance: .; CDR3aa: CASSFRDRHYEQYF; CDR3nt: TGTGCCAGCAGCTTCCGGGACAGACACTACGAGCAGTACTTC
d_gene: .; j_gene: TRBJ1-1; v_gene: TRBV28; abundance: .; CDR3aa: CASVPTRNTEAFF; CDR3nt: TGTGCCAGTGTCCCCACCAGGAACACTGAAGCTTTCTTT
d_gene: TRBD1; j_gene: TRBJ1-1; v_gene: TRBV5-1; abundance: .; CDR3aa: CASSSGGAGTEAFF; CDR3nt: TGCGCCAGCAGCTCAGGGGGCGCGGGCACTGAAGCTTTCTTT
d_gene: .; j_gene: TRBJ2-3; v_gene: TRBV7-3; abundance: few; CDR3aa: CASSVSTDTQYF; CDR3nt: TGTGCCAGCAGCGTTAGCACAGATACGCAGTATTTT
d_gene: .; j_gene: TRBJ1-4; v_gene: TRBV9; abundance: .; CDR3aa: CASSVSGTRGNEKLFF; CDR3nt: TGTGCCAGCAGCGTGTCAGGGACGAGGGGTAATGAAAAACTGTTTTTT
d_gene: .; j_gene: TRBJ2-7; v_gene: TRBV21-1; abundance: .; CDR3aa: CASSIRTGYITYEQYF; CDR3nt: TGTGCCAGCAGCATTCGGACAGGCTATATCACCTACGAGCAGTACTTC
d_gene: .; j_gene: TRBJ2-3; v_gene: TRBV5-1; abundance: .; CDR3aa: CASSLGGGTTDTQYF; CDR3nt: TGCGCCAGCAGCTTGGGGGGCGGGACCACAGATACGCAGTATTTT
d_gene: TRBD2; j_gene: TRBJ2-1; v_gene: TRBV3-1/TRBV3-2; abundance: .; CDR3aa: CASSQDRLAGYNEQFF; CDR3nt: TGTGCCAGCAGCCAAGATAGACTAGCGGGGTACAATGAGCAGTTCTTC
d_gene: TRBD2; j_gene: TRBJ2-5; v_gene: TRBV6-5; abundance: once; CDR3aa: CASSFAGGLRETQYF; CDR3nt: TGTGCCAGCAGTTTTGCGGGAGGGCTACGAGAGACCCAGTACTTC
d_gene: TRBD1; j_gene: TRBJ1-1; v_gene: TRBV11-2; abundance: .; CDR3aa: CASSLDLTGGRMNTEAFF; CDR3nt: TGTGCCAGCAGCTTAGACCTGACAGGGGGCCGCATGAACACTGAAGCTTTCTTT